This T cell receptor beta chain stems from a study of blood T cell repertoires in COVID-19 (dated by TCRdb to 2019 to 2021). Regarding the complete study: The collaborator samples originated in the United States, Italy and Spain and spanned the acute and convalescent phases of COVID-19. The material from the prospective study consisted of cDNA or gDNA derived from T cells, B-cell-depleted T cells, or PBMCs. The dataset comprised deeply sampled blood TCRbeta repertoires from subjects exposed to, actively infected with, or recovered from COVID-19. The repertoires were released in a freely available public database meant as a resource for research on the immune response to SARS-CoV-2. Samples came from the ongoing ImmuneRACE study (first 160 participants) plus 1,254 subjects from 6 global collaborators. Sample metadata almost always included a de-identified subject ID, COVID-19 status, age in years and sex. Where HLA class I and class II types were available, the types were taken from metadata supplied by the sample provider, not from assay-based typing. General findings and caveats noted by the study authors: The amount of clinical and demographic metadata varied by source and participant and was provided uncurated.

V trim: 6 bases; J trim: 6 bases; unmatched bases: 12. The CDR3 sequence holds 16 residues, the cysteine and phenylalanine included. Only CDR3 DNA remains: 48 bases, in frame from the first base. The germline V gene (reference sequence) yields MNHEY for CDR1 and SMNVEV for CDR2. TCRbeta CDR3 regions were amplified from genomic DNA using the immunoSEQ Assay, a bias-controlled multiplex PCR. Per the source publication's procedure: Nucleated cell counts per sample were estimated from amplification of reference gene primers within the assay. To quantify the absolute abundance of each unique TCRbeta CDR3 rearrangement, sequence reads were collapsed and filtered. For each sample, productive Simpson clonality was calculated as the square root of Simpson's diversity index across productive rearrangements. In TCRdb, the immuneACCESS table is reduced to in-frame sequences with V and J assigned. These tables do not hold every clone; where another copy was compared, an unresolved V gene accounts for under half, and the others remain unexplained. The D gene and trimming were derived from the DNA, and the V and J assignments and clone size from that table. This sample lists about 330,000 clones; 70% to 90% were detected once. Approximately 5.3% of the sample lies in the top ten.

Participants in the prospective study were enrolled through a virtual design, were aged 18 to 89 years, and lived in roughly 24 United States geographic areas. Cohort assignment in the prospective study relied on participant-reported clinical history from a screening survey and a study questionnaire. Recovered participants in ImmuneRACE Cohort 3 were defined by two consecutive negative NP/OP PCR tests, clearance by a healthcare professional, or resolution of symptoms. In the prospective study, mobile phlebotomists collected whole blood, serum and a nasopharyngeal or oropharyngeal swab from each participant. Over a roughly 2-month period, participants in the prospective study had the option of providing additional blood draws and questionnaires. Prospective study blood samples were shipped either frozen or at room temperature before DNA extraction. Points on this clone: Its antigen is currently not known. Base qualities were left out, and no much larger clone turns up one base away.

The rearranged segments are TRBV27 and TRBJ2-2; TRBD1 agrees with 8 junctional bases. Sample: PBMCs or T cells enriched from blood (not recorded which). The sequence came from a woman younger than 45 who had recovered from COVID-19. The bases are TGTGCCAGCAGACCAACCGGGACAGGAGGTCCCGGGGAGCTGTTTTTT. It is translated as CASRPTGTGGPGELFF.